The following is a T cell receptor (beta chain) sequence with its context. No antigen is known for it. These data are taken from a study of cytomegalovirus exposure and HLA in healthy donors. Study-wide points: TCR beta chains numbering under 200 were designated cytomegalovirus-associated.

Here immunoSEQ multiplex PCR was the method, and the copy in TCRdb shows in-frame clones only, minus some. The sample records approximately 58,000 clones, over 90% being singletons. Per germline, CDR1 SGHTS and CDR2 YDEGEE. V lost 5 bases to trimming and J lost 1 base, with 15 bases between them. The CDR3 consists of 15 residues. The sequence was collected from a man aged 18 to 29 in good health and CMV-seronegative. Sequencing used PBMCs. V gene TRBV5-8 combines with J gene TRBJ1-2; D gene uncertain. CDR3: CASSNPTWSNYGYTF. The CDR3 coding sequence is TGTGCCAGCAGTAACCCCACCTGGAGTAACTATGGCTACACCTTC.